A selection of T cell receptor beta chains follows, all from one sample in a study of blood T cells in healthy people across ages. TCRdb passed the 5' RACE reads through MiXCR, listing each CDR3 protein once. The data contain 550,000 to 600,000 distinct CDR3 sequences, 27% of them seen just once; the ten biggest clones take up roughly 18%. The sample taken for sequencing was blood. The receptors were sampled from a woman aged 70-85 years in good health. The CDR3 runs from the conserved cysteine through the conserved F or W. A D gene is named only where the DNA matches it firmly. Rows may omit the clone size; those that give it use once, few, many or a size class.

j_gene,v_gene,d_gene,abundance,CDR3aa,CDR3nt
TRBJ2-5,TRBV7-2,TRBD2,.,CASSFRRGGSWETQYF,TGTGCCAGCAGCTTTAGGCGGGGGGGCTCATGGGAGACCCAGTACTTC
TRBJ2-2,TRBV6-2/TRBV6-3,.,.,CASAAGAETGELFF,TGTGCCAGCGCGGCGGGGGCCGAAACCGGGGAGCTGTTTTTT
TRBJ2-1,TRBV20-1,TRBD1,few,CSARVWDRVRNEQFF,TGCAGTGCTAGAGTCTGGGACAGGGTTAGAAATGAGCAGTTCTTC
TRBJ1-2,TRBV12-3/TRBV12-4,TRBD1,.,CASSLMTRGYGYTF,TGTGCCAGCAGTTTAATGACCAGGGGGTATGGCTACACCTTC
TRBJ2-7,TRBV20-1,.,few,CSAEDSRSYEQYF,TGCAGTGCTGAGGACAGCCGCTCCTACGAGCAGTACTTC
TRBJ2-3,TRBV20-1,.,.,CSARVGTTDTQYF,TGCAGTGCTAGAGTTGGCACGACAGATACGCAGTATTTT
TRBJ2-5,TRBV5-4,TRBD1,few,CASKTWTGQQETQYF,TGTGCCAGCAAGACTTGGACAGGGCAACAAGAGACCCAGTACTTC
TRBJ2-3,TRBV20-1,TRBD2,few,CSVGSVAGEGADTQYF,TGCAGTGTAGGGTCCGTAGCGGGAGAAGGGGCAGATACGCAGTATTTT
TRBJ1-2,TRBV2,.,.,CASTVSNYGYTF,TGTGCCAGCACGGTTTCTAACTATGGCTACACCTTC
TRBJ1-6,TRBV19,.,.,CASSMRDSPLHF,TGTGCCAGTAGTATGAGGGATTCACCCCTCCACTTT
TRBJ2-1,TRBV5-6,.,many,CASSFRYNEQFF,TGTGCCAGCAGCTTCAGATACAATGAGCAGTTCTTC
TRBJ2-6,TRBV7-3,.,.,CASSLNGGNSGANVLTF,TGTGCCAGCAGCTTAAACGGGGGCAACTCTGGGGCCAACGTCCTGACTTTC
TRBJ1-2,TRBV20-1,.,few,CSGTDHYGYTF,TGCAGTGGGACGGATCACTATGGCTACACCTTC
TRBJ2-5,TRBV5-4,.,.,CASSPNPGPNRETQYF,TGTGCCAGCAGCCCTAACCCGGGACCCAATCGGGAGACCCAGTACTTC
TRBJ2-1,TRBV2,TRBD2,few,CASRPTTSGGGSEQFF,TGTGCCAGCAGGCCCACTACTAGCGGGGGAGGGAGTGAGCAGTTCTTC
TRBJ1-2,TRBV5-6,.,.,CASSFDYGYTF,TGTGCCAGCAGCTTCGACTATGGCTACACCTTC
TRBJ2-6,TRBV6-1,.,.,CASTEGGSGANVLTF,TGTGCCAGCACCGAGGGGGGCTCTGGGGCCAACGTCCTGACTTTC
TRBJ2-1,TRBV20-1,TRBD1,.,CSATRGGAGNEQFF,TGCAGTGCAACCAGAGGGGGCGCAGGTAATGAGCAGTTCTTC
TRBJ2-6,TRBV6-5,.,.,CASSLSLSSGANVLTF,TGTGCCAGCAGTTTATCTCTTAGCTCTGGGGCCAACGTCCTGACTTTC
TRBJ2-5,TRBV7-2,.,.,CAGNGGQETQYF,TGTGCCGGCAACGGAGGTCAAGAGACCCAGTACTTC
TRBJ2-1,TRBV19,.,few,CASSIRLVSNEQFF,TGTGCCAGTAGTATTCGACTAGTGTCGAATGAGCAGTTCTTC
TRBJ2-7,TRBV3-1,TRBD1,few,CASSRSGGDEQYF,TGTGCCAGCAGCCGATCAGGGGGCGACGAGCAGTACTTC
TRBJ2-1,TRBV7-2,.,few,CASSNQDSRNEQFF,TGTGCCAGCAGCAACCAGGACAGCCGGAATGAGCAGTTCTTC
TRBJ2-1,TRBV18,.,.,CASSPNGAYNEQFF,TGTGCCAGCTCACCTAACGGGGCTTACAATGAGCAGTTCTTC
TRBJ2-5,TRBV4-3,TRBD2,.,CASSAAGETQCF,TGCGCCAGCAGCGCGGCGGGGGAGACCCAGTGCTTC
TRBJ2-1,TRBV7-3,TRBD2,few,CASSLGGEYNEQFF,TGTGCCAGCAGCTTGGGGGGGGAGTACAATGAGCAGTTCTTC
TRBJ1-2,TRBV7-2,.,few,CASSLGPSPNYGYTF,TGTGCCAGCAGCTTAGGTCCGTCCCCTAACTATGGCTACACCTTC
TRBJ2-3,TRBV7-9,TRBD1,few,CASIGQARTDTQYF,TGTGCCAGCATCGGACAGGCACGCACAGATACGCAGTATTTT
TRBJ1-2,TRBV9,TRBD1,few,CASSLWGTADGYTF,TGCGCCAGCAGCCTCTGGGGGACAGCTGATGGCTACACCTTC
TRBJ2-2,TRBV7-2,.,.,CASSKGGSATGELFF,TGTGCCAGCAGCAAAGGAGGGTCAGCCACCGGGGAGCTGTTTTTT
TRBJ2-7,TRBV6-2/TRBV6-3,.,.,CASSSAQGKQYF,TGTGCCAGCAGTTCGGCTCAGGGCAAGCAGTACTTC
TRBJ2-6,TRBV20-1,TRBD1,.,CSAQDRGSGANVLTF,TGCAGTGCCCAGGACAGGGGCTCTGGGGCCAACGTCCTGACTTTC
TRBJ2-4,TRBV10-3,.,many,CAIADPNKNIQYF,TGTGCCATCGCGGACCCGAACAAAAACATTCAGTACTTC
TRBJ2-7,TRBV6-5,.,few,CASSYAPGDFYEQYF,TGTGCCAGCAGTTATGCCCCCGGAGATTTCTACGAGCAGTACTTC